Listed here are 18 T cell receptor beta chains from one sample, sequenced in a study of breast tumors, draining lymph nodes, adjacent tissues. TCRdb reprocessed the multiplex PCR reads via MiXCR and lists one record per CDR3 protein. The top ten clones hold roughly 1.5% of a sample with about 230,000 distinct CDR3 sequences, about 34% of them seen once. Samples came from axillary lymph nodes draining the breast cancer. The sample was axillary lymph node tissue. The receptor set was obtained from a female donor with breast cancer. Some clones in this sample may be carry-over from other donors' samples.

This clonotype has at least ten counts. The rearrangement uses TRBV7-3 and TRBJ2-1; 11 nucleotides align to TRBD2. Trimming removed 5 bases from V and 4 bases from J; junction bases left unmatched: 10. Per the germline V gene, CDR1 is SGHTA and CDR2 is FQGTGA. CDR3 length equals 17 residues. The CDR3 bases are TGTGCCAGCAGCAAACTAGCGGGAGCAATGGGATACAATGAGCAGTTCTTC. This codes for CASSKLAGAMGYNEQFF. Drawing the rest from reference TRBV7-3 and TRBJ2-1, the complete variable domain is GAGVSQTPSNKVTEKGKYVELRCDPISGHTALYWYRQSLGQGPEFLIYFQGTGAADDSGLPNDRFFAVRPEGSVSTLKIQRTERGDSAVYLCASSKLAGAMGYNEQFFGPGTRLTVL.

This clonotype was counted at least ten times. The gene calls are TRBV19 and TRBJ2-6; D unclear. The V end lost 6 bases, the J end lost 0 bases, and 3 bases lay between the germline ends. This CDR3 spans 13 amino acids. Germline-derived CDR1 and CDR2 are LNHDA and SQIVND (reference sequence). CDR3 nucleotide sequence: TGTGCCAGTAGGAGCTCTGGGGCCAACGTCCTGACTTTC. As protein: CASRSSGANVLTF.

This chain connects TRBV6-6 to TRBJ1-6; a possible D gene is TRBD1 (5 bases). The CDR3 is made up of 15 amino acids. V was pared by 1 base and J by 10 bases, with 14 bases between. In germline, CDR1 is MNHNY, CDR2 SVGAGI (reference sequence). DNA of the CDR3: TGTGCCAGCAGTTACTTCCGGGACCTTGGGTCACCCCTCCACTTT. This codes for CASSYFRDLGSPLHF.

The chain links TRBV7-3 to TRBJ2-6; the D gene is possibly TRBD1 (5 bases). This CDR3 is built from 18 residues. The germline CDR1 and CDR2 sequences are SGHTA and FQGTGA. V was pared by 4 bases and J by 0 bases, with 16 bases between. The CDR3 protein is CASSSSSGLCSGANVLTF. The CDR3 DNA is TGTGCCAGCAGCTCGTCGTCAGGGCTGTGCTCTGGGGCCAACGTCCTGACTTTC.

This clonotype was counted ten times or more. The chain couples TRBV11-3 to TRBJ2-2, with D possibly matching TRBD1 (6 bases). V dropped 5 bases and J dropped 1 base, with 11 bases sitting between them. Germline values: CDR1 SGHNT, CDR2 YENEEA. The CDR3 spans 15 residues. The CDR3 DNA is TGTGCCAGCAGCATCTCGGGACAGAACACCGGGGAGCTGTTTTTT. This codes for CASSISGQNTGELFF.

With regard to this clonotype: A read error is likely, as this CDR3 ends without the conserved phenylalanine or tryptophan. The chain carries TRBV20-1 and TRBJ1-4; the match to TRBD1 covers 8 bases. With 5 bases clipped from V and 10 bases from J, the junction kept 12 bases outside the gene matches. CDR3 length: 14 residues. Germline CDR1 DFQATT, CDR2 SNEGSKA (reference sequence). CDR3 bases: TGCAGTGCTTGCAAGACAGGGGTGTGTGGAAAACTGTTTCTT. It codes for CSACKTGVCGKLFL.

About this clonotype itself: A much larger clonotype is one base distant, so this may be a read error. The chain joins TRBV19 to TRBJ2-1; TRBD2 matches 7 bases. Germline V CDR1 and CDR2: LNHDA, SQIVND (reference sequence). The V and J ends lost 7 bases and 8 bases, in that order; junction bases with no gene match: 5. The CDR3 length is 12 residues. CDR3 region: CASNRAGDEQFF. The DNA of the CDR3 is TGTGCCAGTAACCGGGCGGGGGATGAGCAGTTCTTC.

V is TRBV20-1 and J is TRBJ1-5; possible D gene TRBD1, 5 bases. The CDR3 has 13 residues. In germline, CDR1 is DFQATT, CDR2 SNEGSKA (reference sequence). V was pared by 5 bases and J by 11 bases, with 19 bases between. CDR3 nucleotides: TGCAGTGCTGGGGGAGGCAGTCAAGAGACCCAGCATTTT. Protein product: CSAGGGSQETQHF.

The CDR3 loop reads CASSLVEDTEAFF. For the CDR3, the DNA is TGTGCCAGCAGTTTAGTGGAAGACACTGAAGCTTTCTTT. The V and J genes are TRBV12-3 or TRBV12-4 and TRBJ1-1; D is ambiguous. The CDR3 is made up of 13 amino acids. V gave up 1 base and J gave up 3 bases, with 6 bases separating them.

This clonotype occurred many times. The chain links TRBV5-5 to TRBJ1-5, with D possibly TRBD1 on 6 matching bases. The CDR3 length is 14 residues. Trimming stripped 0 bases from V and 3 bases from J, with 7 bases between. Germline loops: CDR1 SGHKS, CDR2 YYEKEE (reference sequence). The CDR3 DNA is TGTGCCAGCAGCTTGGCAGGGGTCAATCAGCCCCAGCATTTT. It yields the protein CASSLAGVNQPQHF.

With regard to this clonotype: The germline gene is not matched at one end of the junction; a read error may be the cause. The rearrangement uses TRBV20-1 and TRBJ1-1, with no clear D. The CDR3 covers 12 residues. The germline V gene encodes CDR1 DFQATT and CDR2 SNEGSKA (reference sequence). The CDR3 sequence: CSAAGWNAEAFF. The CDR3 bases are TGCAGTGCAGCGGGCTGGAACGCTGAAGCTTTCTTT.

The chain recombines TRBV24-1 with TRBJ1-6, with TRBD1 identical over 9 bases. The CDR3 is made up of 19 amino acids. In germline, CDR1 is KGHDR, CDR2 SFDVKD. V lost 7 bases and J lost 7; bases outside the gene matches: 19. CDR3 in DNA: TGTGCCACCAGCGGGGACAGGGCGAACACCGGGACAGGGAATTCACCCCTCCACTTT. It encodes CATSGDRANTGTGNSPLHF.

The chain employs TRBV6-1 and TRBJ1-6; TRBD1 agrees at 10 bases. The V segment lost 7 bases and the J segment 9 bases; nucleotides outside the gene matches: 3. CDR3 length: 13 amino acids. Germline V CDR1 and CDR2: MNHNS, SASEGT. Here the CDR3 DNA reads TGTGCCAGCACGGGACAGGGGATTTCACCCCTCCACTTT. Residues: CASTGQGISPLHF.

In this sample, this clonotype turned up many times. The chain carries TRBV7-9 and TRBJ1-5; 10 bases are shared with TRBD1. The CDR3 covers 15 residues. V was pared by 6 bases and J by 4 bases, with 6 bases of the junction left unmatched. Per germline, CDR1 SEHNR and CDR2 FQNEAQ (reference sequence). The CDR3 sequence: CASSFGQGENQPQHF. The CDR3 nucleotides are TGTGCCAGCAGTTTCGGACAGGGGGAAAATCAGCCCCAGCATTTT.

This clonotype was seen ten or more times. The chain has TRBV7-9 and TRBJ1-5, with D possibly being TRBD1 (6 bases). Germline V gene data show CDR1 as SEHNR and CDR2 as FQNEAQ (reference sequence). The CDR3 loop spans 16 amino acids. With 5 bases removed from V and 3 bases from J, the gap between germline ends came to 17 bases. CDR3 sequence: CASSPGFRGANQPQHF. CDR3 in DNA: TGTGCCAGCAGCCCAGGCTTCAGGGGAGCCAATCAGCCCCAGCATTTT.

This chain links TRBV24-1 with TRBJ2-6, with D perhaps TRBD1 or TRBD2 (5 bases each). The V and J ends lost 4 bases and 0 bases respectively, with 21 bases between them. This CDR3 spans 20 amino acids. Germline V gene data show CDR1 as KGHDR and CDR2 as SFDVKD. Here the CDR3 DNA reads TGTGCCACCAGTGACCCTAGACAGTCTTCGGGAAGCTCTGGGGCCAACGTCCTGACTTTC. Translated, it gives CATSDPRQSSGSSGANVLTF.

The sample holds many counts of this clonotype. The J gene is TRBJ1-5, the V gene TRBV6-4, with unresolved D. The germline gives CDR1 MRHNA, CDR2 SNTAGT. This CDR3 has 13 amino acids. V dropped 2 bases and J dropped 4 bases, with 6 bases sitting between them. CDR3 sequence (DNA): TGTGCCAGCAGTGACGGAGGAAATCAGCCCCAGCATTTT. Protein: CASSDGGNQPQHF.

The sample holds many counts of this clonotype. The gene calls are TRBV5-8 and TRBJ2-6, with 10 bases lining up with TRBD2. This CDR3 has 18 amino acids. CDR1 is SGHTS and CDR2 is YDEGEE in the germline V gene. Trimming at V came to 4 bases and at J to 0 bases, leaving 7 bases not matched to a gene. Written as DNA, the CDR3 is TGTGCCAGCAGCCAGAGGACTAGCGGTGTCTCTGGGGCCAACGTCCTGACTTTC. This sequence encodes CASSQRTSGVSGANVLTF.